These T cell receptor beta chains were read from a single sample in a study of blood T cell repertoires in COVID-19. Clones were read by immunoSEQ multiplex PCR, and TCRdb kept only the in-frame ones, dropping some. The sample contains about 24,000 clones, around 87% of which appear only once. What was sequenced was peripheral blood. The receptors were gathered from a human donor with active COVID-19. The donor label of this sample is uncertain. Each CDR3 is given with its conserved first and last residue. The D gene is left open where the match is weak. Clone size, where shown, is once, few, many, or a class for clones that have expanded.

clone size	V gene	J gene	D gene	CDR3 DNA	CDR3 protein
few	TRBV5-1	TRBJ2-7	TRBD2	TGCGCCAGCAGCCTGGCGGTAGCGGGGATCACCTACGAGCAGTACTTC	CASSLAVAGITYEQYF
-	TRBV6-4	TRBJ2-3	-	TGTGCCAGCAGTGAAAAGGGGCTCACAGATACGCAGTATTTT	CASSEKGLTDTQYF
-	TRBV7-9	TRBJ2-5	-	TGTGCCAGCAGCTTATCCGGCGGACAAGAGACCCAGTACTTC	CASSLSGGQETQYF
once	TRBV9	TRBJ2-2	TRBD1	TGTGCCAGCAGCGTGACAGGGGGGACGAACACCGGGGAGCTGTTTTTT	CASSVTGGTNTGELFF
-	TRBV10-3	TRBJ1-2	-	TGTGCCATCAGTGATGGGGCAGGGGAGTGGGGCTACACCTTC	CAISDGAGEWGYTF
-	TRBV19	TRBJ2-2	-	TGTGCCAGTAGTATTCTTCGGGGGACCGGGGAGCTGTTTTTT	CASSILRGTGELFF
-	TRBV19	TRBJ1-2	-	TGTGCCAGTGGGCCTGCAGGGGCTATAGAAGCTTATGGCTACACCTTC	CASGPAGAIEAYGYTF
-	TRBV7-9	TRBJ2-7	TRBD2	TGTGCCAGCAGCAGAAACCTAGCGGGGGCTCACGAGCAGTACTTC	CASSRNLAGAHEQYF
-	TRBV3-1/TRBV3-2	TRBJ2-3	-	TGTGCCAGCAGCCAGGAGATTACCACAGATACGCAGTATTTT	CASSQEITTDTQYF
-	TRBV30	TRBJ1-2	-	TGTGCCTGGGGTCAAGGAGGGTGGGGGAACTATGGCTACACCTTC	CAWGQGGWGNYGYTF
-	TRBV6-4	TRBJ2-3	-	TGTGCCAGCAGTGACCAGCGCGCCACTAGCACAGATACGCAGTATTTT	CASSDQRATSTDTQYF
-	TRBV5-6	TRBJ2-7	TRBD1	TGTGCCAGCAGCGGTCGAACAGGGGCGTACTACGAGCAGTACTTC	CASSGRTGAYYEQYF
-	TRBV11-2	TRBJ2-5	TRBD2	TGTGCCAGCAGCTTTCATCAGCTAGCGGGGGCTTCCGGCGAGACCCAGTACTTC	CASSFHQLAGASGETQYF
-	TRBV2	TRBJ2-7	TRBD1	TGTGCCAGCAGTGAGGCAGGGGGAGAGCAGTACTTC	CASSEAGGEQYF
-	TRBV28	TRBJ1-1	TRBD1	TGTGCCAGCAGTTTAACCGGGACAGCGAACACTGAAGCTTTCTTT	CASSLTGTANTEAFF
-	TRBV7-8	TRBJ2-1	-	TGTGCCAGCAGCTTCTTAGGGTCGGACAGCTACAATGAGCAGTTCTTC	CASSFLGSDSYNEQFF
-	TRBV12-3/TRBV12-4	TRBJ2-4	-	TGTGCCAGCAGTCTTAGCGGAATAAACATTCAGTACTTC	CASSLSGINIQYF
once	TRBV7-2	TRBJ2-3	-	TGTGCCAGCAGCCCTAGTCCGGCCACTAGCACAGATACGCAGTATTTT	CASSPSPATSTDTQYF
-	TRBV6-6	TRBJ1-1	-	TGTGCCAGCAGTTACATGGAGTCCGACACTGAAGCTTTCTTT	CASSYMESDTEAFF
-	TRBV5-5	TRBJ2-2	-	TGTGCCAGCAGCTTTAGGGACGGAGGGACCGGGGAGCTGTTTTTT	CASSFRDGGTGELFF
once	TRBV2	TRBJ2-2	TRBD1	TGTGCCAGCAGAGTAGACAGGGGTCCCGGGGAGCTGTTTTTT	CASRVDRGPGELFF
-	TRBV6-1	TRBJ1-2	TRBD1	TGTGCCAGCAGTGATGACAGGGGGCGCGCCTATGGCTACACCTTC	CASSDDRGRAYGYTF
-	TRBV18	TRBJ2-7	-	TGTGCCAGCTCACCAGCTACCGGGGACGAGCAGTACTTC	CASSPATGDEQYF
-	TRBV6-5	TRBJ1-3	-	TGTGCCAGCATCAAACAGGGTTCGAACACCATATATTTT	CASIKQGSNTIYF
-	TRBV5-1	TRBJ1-2	TRBD1	TGCGCCAGCAGCCCGGATAACAGGGGTAGAGGCTACACCTTC	CASSPDNRGRGYTF
-	TRBV25-1	TRBJ1-6	-	TGTGCCAGCAGTTTATACAGTTCGATCAATTCACCCCTCCACTTT	CASSLYSSINSPLHF
-	TRBV2	TRBJ2-3	TRBD2	TGTGCCAGCAGTTCCCCGGTTGAGACTAGCGGGGGCGTACTCACAGATACGCAGTATTTT	CASSSPVETSGGVLTDTQYF
-	TRBV30	TRBJ1-6	TRBD1	TGTGCCTGGAGCACCAGGGGGAGGACACCCCTCCACTTT	CAWSTRGRTPLHF
-	TRBV25-1	TRBJ2-7	TRBD1	TGTGCCAGCAGTGACAGGGGGAGCTCCTACGAGCAGTACTTC	CASSDRGSSYEQYF
-	TRBV7-9	TRBJ2-1	TRBD2	TGTGCCAGCAGCTTAGATCTAGCGGTCAATGAGCAGTTCTTC	CASSLDLAVNEQFF
-	TRBV4-1	TRBJ1-4	TRBD1	TGCGCCAGCCGACAGGGGCCGGGACCTAATGAAAAACTGTTTTTT	CASRQGPGPNEKLFF